This entry describes one T cell receptor (beta chain). The sample originates from a study of shared clonotypes between healthy human individuals. The junction had 6 bases not matched to a gene; V was cut back by 5 bases and J by 5 bases. The CDR3 has 14 amino acids. Germline lookup yields CDR1 SGHTS and CDR2 YDEGEE. Assay: immunoSEQ multiplex PCR; the TCRdb copy retains only in-frame clones and omits some. The sample gives more than 2 million clones, roughly 96% of which show up once; 0.13% is in the top ten. The chain carries TRBV5-8 and TRBJ2-2; 7 bases fit TRBD2. The receptor was isolated from a man between 18 and 35 years old in good health. Source material: naive CD4+ T cells sorted from blood. Subset noted: CD45RA+ positively selected. For the CDR3, the DNA is TGTGCCAGCAGTCGGACTAGAGCAACCGGGGAGCTGTTTTTT. Translated, it gives CASSRTRATGELFF.